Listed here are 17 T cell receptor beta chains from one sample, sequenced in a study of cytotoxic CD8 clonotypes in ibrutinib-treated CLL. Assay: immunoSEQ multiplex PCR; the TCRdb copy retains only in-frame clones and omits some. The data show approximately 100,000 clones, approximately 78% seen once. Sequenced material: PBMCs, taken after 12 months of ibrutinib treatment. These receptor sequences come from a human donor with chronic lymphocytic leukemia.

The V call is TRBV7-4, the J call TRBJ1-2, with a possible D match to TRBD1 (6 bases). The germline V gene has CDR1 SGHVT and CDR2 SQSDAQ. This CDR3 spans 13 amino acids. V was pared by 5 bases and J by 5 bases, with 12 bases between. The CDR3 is CASSTSTGYGYTF. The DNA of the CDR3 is TGTGCCAGCAGCACCTCGACAGGTTATGGCTACACCTTC.

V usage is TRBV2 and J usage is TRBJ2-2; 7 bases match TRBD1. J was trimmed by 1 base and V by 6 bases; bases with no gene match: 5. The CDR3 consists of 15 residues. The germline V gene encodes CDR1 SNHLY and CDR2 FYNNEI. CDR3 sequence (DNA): TGTGCCAGCAGCCGGGACAGCCTGAACACCGGGGAGCTGTTTTTT. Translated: CASSRDSLNTGELFF.

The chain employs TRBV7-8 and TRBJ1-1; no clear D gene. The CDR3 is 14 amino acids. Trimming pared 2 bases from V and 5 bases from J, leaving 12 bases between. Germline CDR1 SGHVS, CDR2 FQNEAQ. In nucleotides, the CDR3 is TGTGCCAGCAGCTTAACCGACGGCGAGACTGAAGCTTTCTTT. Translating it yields CASSLTDGETEAFF.

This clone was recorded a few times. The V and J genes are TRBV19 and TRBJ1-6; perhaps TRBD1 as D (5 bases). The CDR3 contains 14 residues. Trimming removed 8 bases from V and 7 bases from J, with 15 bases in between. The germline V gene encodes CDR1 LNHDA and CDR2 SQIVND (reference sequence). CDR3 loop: CASHLWGENSPLHF. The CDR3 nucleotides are TGTGCCAGTCACCTCTGGGGGGAAAATTCACCCCTCCACTTT.

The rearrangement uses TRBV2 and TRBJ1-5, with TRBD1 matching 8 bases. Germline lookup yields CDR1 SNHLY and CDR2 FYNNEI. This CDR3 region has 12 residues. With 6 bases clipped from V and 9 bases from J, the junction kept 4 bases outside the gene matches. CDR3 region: CASRTTGGPQHF. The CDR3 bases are TGTGCCAGCAGGACAACAGGGGGGCCCCAGCATTTT.

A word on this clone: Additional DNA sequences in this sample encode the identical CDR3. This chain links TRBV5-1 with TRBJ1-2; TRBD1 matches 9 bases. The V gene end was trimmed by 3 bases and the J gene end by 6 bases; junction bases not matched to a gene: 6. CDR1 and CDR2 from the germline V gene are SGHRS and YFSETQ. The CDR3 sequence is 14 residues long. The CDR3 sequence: CASSYRTGEDGYTF. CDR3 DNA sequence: TGCGCCAGCAGCTATAGGACAGGGGAAGATGGCTACACCTTC.

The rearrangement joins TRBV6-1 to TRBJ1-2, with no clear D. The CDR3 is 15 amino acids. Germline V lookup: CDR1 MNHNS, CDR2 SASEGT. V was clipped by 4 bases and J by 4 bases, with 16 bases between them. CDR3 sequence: CASSAKHGDFYGYTF. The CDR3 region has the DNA TGTGCCAGCAGTGCCAAGCACGGGGATTTCTATGGCTACACCTTC.

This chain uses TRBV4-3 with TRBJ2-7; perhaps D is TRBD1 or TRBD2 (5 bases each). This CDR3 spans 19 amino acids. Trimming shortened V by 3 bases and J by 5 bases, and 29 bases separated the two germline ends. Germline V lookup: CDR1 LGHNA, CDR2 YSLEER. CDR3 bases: TGCGCCAGCAGCCACGACTCGGGACCGGCAGGGAAGGTAAGCCACGAGCAGTACTTC. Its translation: CASSHDSGPAGKVSHEQYF.

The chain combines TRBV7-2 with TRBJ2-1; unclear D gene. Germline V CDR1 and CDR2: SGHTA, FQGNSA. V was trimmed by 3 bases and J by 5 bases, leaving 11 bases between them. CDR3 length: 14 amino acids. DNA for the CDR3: TGTGCCAGCAGCTTCGGTCAGTCGAACAATGAGCAGTTCTTC. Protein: CASSFGQSNNEQFF.

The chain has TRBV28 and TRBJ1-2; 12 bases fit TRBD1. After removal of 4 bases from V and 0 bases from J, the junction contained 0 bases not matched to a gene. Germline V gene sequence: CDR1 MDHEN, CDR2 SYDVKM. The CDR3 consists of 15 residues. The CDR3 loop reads CASSWDRGPNYGYTF. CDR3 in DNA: TGTGCCAGCAGTTGGGACAGGGGGCCTAACTATGGCTACACCTTC.

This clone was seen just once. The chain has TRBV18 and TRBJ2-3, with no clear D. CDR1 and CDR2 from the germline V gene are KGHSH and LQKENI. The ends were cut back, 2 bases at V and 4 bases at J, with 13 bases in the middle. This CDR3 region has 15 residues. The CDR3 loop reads CASSPGRVRSDTQYF. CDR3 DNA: TGTGCCAGCTCACCAGGAAGGGTCAGATCAGATACGCAGTATTTT.

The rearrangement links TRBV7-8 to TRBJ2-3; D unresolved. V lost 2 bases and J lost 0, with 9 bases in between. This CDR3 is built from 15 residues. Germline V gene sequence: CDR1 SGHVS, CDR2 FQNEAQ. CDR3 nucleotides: TGTGCCAGCAGCTTACAGACGGCTAGCACAGATACGCAGTATTTT. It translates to CASSLQTASTDTQYF.

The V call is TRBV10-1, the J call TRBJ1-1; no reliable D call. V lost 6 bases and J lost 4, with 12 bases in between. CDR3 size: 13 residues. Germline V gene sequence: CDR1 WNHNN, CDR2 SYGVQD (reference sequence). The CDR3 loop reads CASSPQASTEAFF. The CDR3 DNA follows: TGCGCCAGCAGCCCACAAGCGAGCACTGAAGCTTTCTTT.

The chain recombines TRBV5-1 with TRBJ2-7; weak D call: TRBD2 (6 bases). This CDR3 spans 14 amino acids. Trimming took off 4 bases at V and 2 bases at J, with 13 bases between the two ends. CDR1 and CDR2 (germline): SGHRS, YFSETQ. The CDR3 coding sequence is TGCGCCAGCAGCCCTCTCCCGGGGGCCTACGAGCAGTACTTC. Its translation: CASSPLPGAYEQYF.

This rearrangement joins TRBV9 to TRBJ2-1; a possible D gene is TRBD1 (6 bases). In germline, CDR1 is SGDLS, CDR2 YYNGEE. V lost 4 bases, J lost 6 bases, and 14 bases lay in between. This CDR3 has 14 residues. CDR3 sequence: CASSPHRVTNEQFF. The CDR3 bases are TGTGCCAGCAGCCCTCACAGGGTTACCAATGAGCAGTTCTTC.

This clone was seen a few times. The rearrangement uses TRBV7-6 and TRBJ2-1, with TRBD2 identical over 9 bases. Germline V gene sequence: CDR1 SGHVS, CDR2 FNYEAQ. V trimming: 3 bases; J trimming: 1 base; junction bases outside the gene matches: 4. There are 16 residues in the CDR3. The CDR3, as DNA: TGTGCCAGCAGCTTGGCTGCGGGGGGGTCCTACAATGAGCAGTTCTTC. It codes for CASSLAAGGSYNEQFF.

DNA of the CDR3: TGCGCCATAGGTGTTTGGGGACAGGCTGTAAACTATGGCTACACCTTC. It is translated as CAIGVWGQAVNYGYTF. V is TRBV10-1 and J is TRBJ1-2; TRBD1 matches at 8 bases. The CDR3 sequence is 16 residues long. Germline CDR1 is WNHNN and CDR2 is SYGVQD (reference sequence). The V and J ends lost 10 bases and 2 bases, in that order; junction bases with no gene match: 15.